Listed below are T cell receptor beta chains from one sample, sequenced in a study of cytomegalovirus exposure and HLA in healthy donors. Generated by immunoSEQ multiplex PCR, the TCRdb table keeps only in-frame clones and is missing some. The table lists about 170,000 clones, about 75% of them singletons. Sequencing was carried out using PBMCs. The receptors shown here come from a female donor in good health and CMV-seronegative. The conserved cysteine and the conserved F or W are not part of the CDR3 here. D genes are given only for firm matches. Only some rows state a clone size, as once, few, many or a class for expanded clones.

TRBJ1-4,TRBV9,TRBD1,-,ASSVVGGQGEKLF
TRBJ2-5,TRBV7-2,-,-,ASSLDWGEETQY
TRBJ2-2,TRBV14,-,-,ASSLGRGANTGELF
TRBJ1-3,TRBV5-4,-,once,ASSLDSLSGNTIY
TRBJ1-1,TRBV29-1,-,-,SVDGHMNTEAF
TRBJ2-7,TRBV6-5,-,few,ASSYGQSLNAYEQY
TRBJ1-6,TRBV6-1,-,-,ASFFSGFSPLH
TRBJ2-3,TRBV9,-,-,ASSFIGGDYTDTQY
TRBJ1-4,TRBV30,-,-,AWSVRGGTEKLF
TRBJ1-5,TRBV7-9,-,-,ASSLGGGHQPQH
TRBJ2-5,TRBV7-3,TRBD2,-,ASSISVAGGETQY
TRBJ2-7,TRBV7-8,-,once,ASSWNSGSYEQY
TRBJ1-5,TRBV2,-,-,ASSDQGLSNQPQH